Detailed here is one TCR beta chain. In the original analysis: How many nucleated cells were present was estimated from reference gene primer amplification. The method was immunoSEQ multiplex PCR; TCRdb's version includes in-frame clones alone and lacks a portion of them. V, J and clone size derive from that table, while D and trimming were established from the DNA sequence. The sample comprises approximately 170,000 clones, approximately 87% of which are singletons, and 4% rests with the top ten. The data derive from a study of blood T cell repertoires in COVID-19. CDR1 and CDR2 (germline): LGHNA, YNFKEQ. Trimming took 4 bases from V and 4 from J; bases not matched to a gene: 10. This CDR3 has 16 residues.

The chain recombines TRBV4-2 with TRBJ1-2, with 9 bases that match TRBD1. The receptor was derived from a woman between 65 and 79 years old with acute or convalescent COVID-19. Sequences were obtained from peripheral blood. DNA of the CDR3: TGTGCCAGCAGCCGAGATGGACAGGGGAATCTCTATGGCTACACCTTC. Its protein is CASSRDGQGNLYGYTF.